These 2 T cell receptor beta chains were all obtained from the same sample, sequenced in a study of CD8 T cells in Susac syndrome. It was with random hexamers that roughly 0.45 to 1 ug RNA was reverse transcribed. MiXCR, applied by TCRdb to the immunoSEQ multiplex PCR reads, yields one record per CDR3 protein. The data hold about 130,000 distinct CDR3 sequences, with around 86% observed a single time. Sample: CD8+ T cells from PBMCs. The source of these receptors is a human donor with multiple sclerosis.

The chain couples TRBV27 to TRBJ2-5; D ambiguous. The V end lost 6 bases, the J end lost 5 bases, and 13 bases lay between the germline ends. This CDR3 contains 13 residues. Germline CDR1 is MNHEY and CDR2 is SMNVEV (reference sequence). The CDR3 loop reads CASRPRMEETQYF. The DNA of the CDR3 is TGTGCCAGCAGGCCTCGGATGGAGGAGACCCAGTACTTC.

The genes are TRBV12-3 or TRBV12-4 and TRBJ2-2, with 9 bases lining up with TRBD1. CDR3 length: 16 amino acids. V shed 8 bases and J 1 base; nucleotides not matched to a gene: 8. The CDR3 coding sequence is TGTGCCAGCCGCCAAACGGGACAGGGGAACACCGGGGAGCTGTTTTTT. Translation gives CASRQTGQGNTGELFF.